The 27 T cell receptor beta chains given below trace back to one sample, sequenced in a study of T cells after posttransplantation cyclophosphamide. Profiling relied on immunoSEQ multiplex PCR, and the TCRdb table lists in-frame clones only, not all of them. The sample lists fewer than 45,000 clones; about three quarters were seen once. Busulfan-fludarabine conditioning, marrow transplant, and cyclophosphamide on days +3 and +4 were administered. The sample was CD4+ T cells sorted from blood, taken 1903 days after a stem cell transplant with posttransplant cyclophosphamide. These receptors all come from a female patient aged 40-50 years who received an allogeneic stem cell transplant from a related donor, was CMV-positive, and had no GVHD. The T cells may partly be graft donor cells.

The chain recombines TRBV29-1 with TRBJ2-5; D is undetermined. Trimming cost V 0 bases and J 0 bases, with 11 bases left between them. Germline assignment: CDR1 SQVTM and CDR2 ANQGSEA. This CDR3 spans 15 amino acids. CDR3 nucleotides: TGCAGCGTTGAAGATCTTCGCGAAAACCAAGAGACCCAGTACTTC. This gives the protein CSVEDLRENQETQYF.

The V gene is TRBV7-2, the J gene TRBJ1-4, with no clear D. V shed 4 bases and J shed 5 bases, with 8 bases lying between them. CDR1 is SGHTA, CDR2 FQGNSA, per germline. CDR3 length equals 13 residues. DNA of the CDR3: TGTGCCAGCAGCTCCAGTGCCAATGAAAAACTGTTTTTT. This translates into CASSSSANEKLFF.

The chain links TRBV6-5 to TRBJ2-5; 7 bases align to TRBD1. The J call could be wrong; TRBJ2-7 is a better fit for the DNA end. Per germline, CDR1 MNHEY and CDR2 SVGAGI. The CDR3 consists of 13 residues. DNA of the CDR3: TGTGCCAGCAGTCGGGCAGGGGGCTACGAGCAGTACTTC. Amino acids: CASSRAGGYEQYF.

The rearrangement joins TRBV9 to TRBJ2-3, with 9 bases aligning to TRBD2. Germline values: CDR1 SGDLS, CDR2 YYNGEE. The junction had 3 bases not matched to a gene; V was cut back by 0 bases and J by 7 bases. This CDR3 spans 14 amino acids. CDR3 sequence (DNA): TGTGCCAGCAGCGTAGGGGCTAGCGGGAATACGCAGTATTTT. Its protein product is CASSVGASGNTQYF.

V usage is TRBV11-2 and J usage is TRBJ1-2; D possibly corresponds to TRBD1 (5 bases). This CDR3 region has 16 residues. The V end was cut by 9 bases, the J end by 0 bases, with 20 bases between. Per the germline V gene, CDR1 is SGHAT and CDR2 is FQNNGV. CDR3 residues: CARVKGSRSPNYGYTF. The CDR3, as DNA: TGTGCCAGGGTCAAGGGGTCCAGAAGTCCTAACTATGGCTACACCTTC.

About this clone itself: This CDR3 is also generated by other DNA sequences in the sample. The chain recombines TRBV11-2 with TRBJ2-7; TRBD2 aligns across 12 bases. Germline CDR1 and CDR2: SGHAT and FQNNGV. The CDR3 is made up of 15 amino acids. V was pared by 4 bases and J by 1 base, with 2 bases of the junction left unmatched. CDR3 DNA sequence: TGTGCCAGCAGCTCCGGACTAGCGGGGTCCTACGAGCAGTACTTC. Its translation is CASSSGLAGSYEQYF.

V and J are TRBV28 and TRBJ2-7, with 11 bases fitting TRBD1. The germline V gene has CDR1 MDHEN and CDR2 SYDVKM. J gave up 4 bases and V 8 bases, and 7 bases lay outside the gene matches. The CDR3 has 14 residues. The CDR3 reads CASSIGQGAYEQYF. CDR3 nucleotide sequence: TGTGCCAGCTCCATTGGACAGGGGGCTTACGAGCAGTACTTC.

This sequence joins TRBV5-1 and TRBJ1-1, with TRBD1 matching 8 bases. The V segment lost 3 bases and the J segment 2 bases; nucleotides outside the gene matches: 9. The CDR3 spans 16 residues. Per the germline V gene, CDR1 is SGHRS and CDR2 is YFSETQ. CDR3 DNA: TGCGCCAGCAGCTCAGGACAGGGCGTGGGAAACACTGAAGCTTTCTTT. It translates to CASSSGQGVGNTEAFF. Full variable domain (remainder filled in from reference TRBV5-1 and TRBJ1-1): KAGVTQTPRYLIKTRGQQVTLSCSPISGHRSVSWYQQTPGQGLQFLFEYFSETQRNKGNFPGRFSGRQFSNSRSEMNVSTLELGDSALYLCASSSGQGVGNTEAFFGQGTRLTVV.

The rearrangement links TRBV5-6 to TRBJ2-7; D is perhaps TRBD2 (6 bases). Looked up from germline, CDR1 is SGHDT and CDR2 is YYEEEE. The CDR3 runs 15 residues. Trimming took 0 bases from V and 5 from J, leaving 15 bases between them. The CDR3 loop is CASSLVGREENEQYF. The CDR3 nucleotides read TGTGCCAGCAGCTTGGTTGGCAGGGAGGAGAACGAGCAGTACTTC.

The DNA for the CDR3 is TGTGCCAGCAGCTTAGGGTTGCGGGGGGGTTTGAATGAGCAGTTCTTC. Protein sequence: CASSLGLRGGLNEQFF. This rearrangement joins TRBV5-6 to TRBJ2-1; 9 bases align to TRBD2. The CDR3 is 16 residues long. V trimming: 2 bases; J trimming: 7 bases; junction bases outside the gene matches: 10. Germline CDR1 reads SGHDT; CDR2 reads YYEEEE.

For the CDR3, the DNA is TGTGCCAGCAGCTCGAAGAGAAACTATGGCTACACCTTC. As protein: CASSSKRNYGYTF. The chain recombines TRBV7-8 with TRBJ1-2; no clear D. Trimming pared 4 bases from V and 2 bases from J, leaving 8 bases between. The CDR3 consists of 13 residues. The germline V gene encodes CDR1 SGHVS and CDR2 FQNEAQ.

The CDR3 protein is CASSSGGGYNEQFF. The CDR3 DNA sequence: TGTGCCAGCAGTTCAGGCGGGGGGTACAATGAGCAGTTCTTC. The rearrangement links TRBV27 to TRBJ2-1, with 8 positions matching TRBD2. This CDR3 spans 14 amino acids. The V segment lost 4 bases and the J segment 4 bases; nucleotides outside the gene matches: 3. Germline V gene lookup returns CDR1 MNHEY and CDR2 SMNVEV (reference sequence).

The gene calls are TRBV7-2 and TRBJ2-7, with TRBD1 matching over 11 bases. V shed 0 bases and J 0 bases; nucleotides not matched to a gene: 4. CDR3 size: 17 residues. CDR1 is SGHTA, CDR2 FQGNSA, per germline. This CDR3 is CASSLAGQGANSYEQYF. In DNA form, the CDR3 reads TGTGCCAGCAGCTTAGCCGGACAGGGGGCGAACTCCTACGAGCAGTACTTC.

V is TRBV6-6 and J is TRBJ2-3; 8 bases align to TRBD1. Germline lookup yields CDR1 MNHNY and CDR2 SVGAGI (reference sequence). V shed 4 bases and J 5 bases; nucleotides not matched to a gene: 8. The CDR3 is 15 residues long. The CDR3 coding sequence is TGTGCCAGCAGTTTTGGCCAGGGGGCGGGAGATACGCAGTATTTT. The encoded protein is CASSFGQGAGDTQYF.

The chain couples TRBV10-3 to TRBJ1-2; 7 nucleotides line up with TRBD1. Germline loops: CDR1 ENHRY, CDR2 SYGVKD. The CDR3 is 12 residues long. V lost 6 bases and J lost 2; bases outside the gene matches: 0. The CDR3 loop is CAIRGQNYGYTF. The CDR3 nucleotides are TGTGCCATCAGGGGACAGAACTATGGCTACACCTTC.

This sequence joins TRBV10-2 and TRBJ1-1, with 7 bases lining up with TRBD1. CDR1 is WSHSY and CDR2 is SAAADI in the germline V gene. V shed 2 bases, J shed 1 base, and the junction held 13 bases outside the gene matches. The CDR3 loop spans 18 amino acids. CDR3 protein: CASSEPSTLEGANTEAFF. As DNA, the CDR3 is TGCGCCAGCAGTGAGCCCTCTACTTTAGAGGGGGCGAACACTGAAGCTTTCTTT.

In this sample, this clone turned up a few times. The rearrangement links TRBV27 to TRBJ1-2; TRBD1 agrees at 8 bases. The CDR3 spans 13 residues. Germline values: CDR1 MNHEY, CDR2 SMNVEV (reference sequence). V dropped 6 bases and J dropped 3; count of bases not matched to a gene: 3. The CDR3 spells CASSTGGDYGYTF. In DNA, the CDR3 is TGTGCCAGCAGCACAGGGGGGGACTATGGCTACACCTTC.

This clone has just a few counts. The rearrangement links TRBV13 to TRBJ2-1, with D possibly being TRBD1 (6 bases). V shed 9 bases and J shed 8 bases, with 17 bases lying between them. Germline-derived CDR1 and CDR2 are PRHDT and FYEKMQ (reference sequence). CDR3 length equals 13 residues. The CDR3 here is CASVVQGSDEQFF. The CDR3 DNA reads TGTGCCAGTGTGGTACAGGGAAGCGATGAGCAGTTCTTC.

This chain joins TRBV10-2 and TRBJ1-3; the D is unclear. The length of the CDR3 is 15 residues. Germline CDR1 reads WSHSY; CDR2 reads SAAADI. Trimming shortened V by 6 bases and J by 1 base, and 13 bases separated the two germline ends. The CDR3 sequence is CASSLPRESGNTIYF. The DNA for the CDR3 is TGCGCCAGCAGCCTACCGAGAGAATCTGGAAACACCATATATTTT.

This chain connects TRBV7-3 to TRBJ1-1; 7 bases agree with TRBD1. V lost 2 bases, J lost 6 bases, and 6 bases stayed unmatched. The germline gives CDR1 SGHTA, CDR2 FQGTGA. This CDR3 has 14 residues. The DNA of the CDR3 is TGTGCCAGCAGCTTATATCCAGGGGGATCTGAAGCTTTCTTT. It codes for CASSLYPGGSEAFF. The variable domain in full, with the rest retrieved from reference TRBV7-3 and TRBJ1-1, is GAGVSQTPSNKVTEKGKYVELRCDPISGHTALYWYRQSLGQGPEFLIYFQGTGAADDSGLPNDRFFAVRPEGSVSTLKIQRTERGDSAVYLCASSLYPGGSEAFFGQGTRLTVV.

The genes are TRBV9 and TRBJ2-7; 8 positions agree with TRBD2. This CDR3 is built from 16 residues. Per the germline V gene, CDR1 is SGDLS and CDR2 is YYNGEE. With 4 bases clipped from V and 6 bases from J, the junction kept 15 bases outside the gene matches. This CDR3 reads CASSPRGGVREGEQYF. As DNA, the CDR3 is TGTGCCAGCAGCCCCCGGGGGGGGGTCCGGGAGGGCGAGCAGTACTTC.

V is TRBV19 and J is TRBJ2-7; D might be TRBD1 (6 bases). Per germline, CDR1 LNHDA and CDR2 SQIVND (reference sequence). This CDR3 is 14 amino acids long. With 3 bases removed from V and 2 bases from J, the gap between germline ends came to 11 bases. The CDR3 bases are TGTGCCAGTAGTATCCAGCAGGGGCCCTACGAGCAGTACTTC. This encodes CASSIQQGPYEQYF.

This rearrangement joins TRBV5-8 to TRBJ1-4; no firm D call. V lost 4 bases and J lost 10, with 11 bases in between. Germline CDR1 is SGHTS and CDR2 is YDEGEE. This CDR3 spans 12 amino acids. The CDR3 DNA sequence: TGTGCCAGCAGCCCTATCCGGGGAAAACTGTTTTTT. Its protein is CASSPIRGKLFF.

The V gene is TRBV7-6, the J gene TRBJ2-3; D may be TRBD2 (7 bases). Trimming cost V 2 bases and J 0 bases, with 12 bases left between them. The length of the CDR3 is 16 residues. CDR1 is SGHVS and CDR2 is FNYEAQ in the germline V gene. The DNA for the CDR3 is TGTGCCAGCAGCTTAACCGGGGGGCTTAGCACAGATACGCAGTATTTT. Amino acid sequence: CASSLTGGLSTDTQYF.

The chain uses TRBV13 and TRBJ2-5, with D tentatively TRBD2 (5 bases). Between the trimmed V and J ends, which lost 3 bases and 4 bases, there was a span of 12 bases. This CDR3 contains 14 residues. Germline loops: CDR1 PRHDT, CDR2 FYEKMQ (reference sequence). The CDR3 nucleotides are TGTGCCAGCAGCTTCGGCACGGCGGGAGAGACCCAGTACTTC. Its translation: CASSFGTAGETQYF.

The chain has TRBV5-4 and TRBJ1-2; D is unclear. The CDR3 loop spans 14 amino acids. Looked up from germline, CDR1 is SGHNT and CDR2 is YYREEE (reference sequence). Trimming cost V 1 base and J 4 bases, with 11 bases left between them. The CDR3 region has the DNA TGTGCCAGCAGCTTGCCAGGTCCGACCTATGGCTACACCTTC. This gives the protein CASSLPGPTYGYTF.

V usage is TRBV7-3 and J usage is TRBJ2-1; tentatively, D is TRBD2 (7 bases). The V and J ends lost 2 bases and 7 bases respectively, with 12 bases between them. The CDR3 covers 14 residues. Germline V gene lookup returns CDR1 SGHTA and CDR2 FQGTGA. CDR3 nucleotides: TGTGCCAGCAGCTTAGCGGGGGCGCATAATGAGCAGTTCTTC. It translates to CASSLAGAHNEQFF.